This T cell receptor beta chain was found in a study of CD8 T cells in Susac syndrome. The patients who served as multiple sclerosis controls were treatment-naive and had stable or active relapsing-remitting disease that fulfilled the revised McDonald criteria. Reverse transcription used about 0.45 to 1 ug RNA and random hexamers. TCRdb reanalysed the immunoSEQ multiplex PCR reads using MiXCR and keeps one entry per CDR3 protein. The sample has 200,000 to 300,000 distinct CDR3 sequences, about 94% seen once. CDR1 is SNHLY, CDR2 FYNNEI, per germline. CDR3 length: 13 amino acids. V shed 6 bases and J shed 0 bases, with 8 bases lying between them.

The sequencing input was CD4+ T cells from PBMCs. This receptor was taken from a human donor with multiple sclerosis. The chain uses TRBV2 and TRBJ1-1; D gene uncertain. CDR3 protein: CASRRTVNTEAFF. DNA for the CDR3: TGTGCCAGCAGGCGGACGGTGAACACTGAAGCTTTCTTT. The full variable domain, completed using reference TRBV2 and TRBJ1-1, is EPEVTQTPSHQVTQMGQEVILRCVPISNHLYFYWYRQILGQKVEFLVSFYNNEISEKSEIFDDQFSVERPDGSNFTLKIRSTKLEDSAMYFCASRRTVNTEAFFGQGTRLTVV.